The 30 T cell receptor beta chains presented below share a single source sample, sequenced in a study of beta chain features in type 1 diabetes. Findings and caveats of the study: TCRB CDR3 length was moderately but significantly reduced in all four CD4+ subsets of Type 1 diabetes patients.

Since all of the isolated RNA was reverse transcribed, expressed TCRB transcripts were what got sequenced. TCRdb keeps only in-frame clones here, not all; method: immunoSEQ multiplex PCR. The sample carries about 180,000 clones, approximately 7.8% recorded once. These receptors lack a known antigen. Specimen: central memory CD4+ T cells from blood. Every receptor here comes from a woman between 40 and 50 years old with type 1 diabetes.

This clone appeared many times. The chain employs TRBV11-2 and TRBJ1-4, with 7 bases identical to TRBD1. J gave up 7 bases and V 0 bases, and 5 bases lay outside the gene matches. CDR3 length: 15 residues. The germline V gene has CDR1 SGHAT and CDR2 FQNNGV. The CDR3 DNA follows: TGTGCCAGCAGCTTAGAAGGGACAGCCCCTGAAAAACTGTTTTTT. It specifies CASSLEGTAPEKLFF.

This clone was seen ten or more times. This sequence joins TRBV6-6 and TRBJ2-1; D is perhaps TRBD1 (5 bases). The CDR3 totals 13 residues. Germline CDR1 is MNHNY and CDR2 is SVGAGI (reference sequence). The V and J ends lost 10 bases and 2 bases respectively, with 12 bases between them. The CDR3 reads CATMTEPYNEQFF. The CDR3 nucleotides read TGTGCCACCATGACAGAGCCCTACAATGAGCAGTTCTTC.

This clone was seen a few times. The V call is TRBV10-2, the J call TRBJ1-6; perhaps TRBD1 as D (5 bases). CDR3 length: 15 amino acids. The germline V gene has CDR1 WSHSY and CDR2 SAAADI. Trimming shortened V by 4 bases and J by 10 bases, and 17 bases separated the two germline ends. The CDR3 DNA reads as TGCGCCAGCAGTGTAGGAACTAATAGGGGATCACCCCTCCACTTT. This encodes CASSVGTNRGSPLHF.

The chain recombines TRBV7-2 with TRBJ2-6; the D is unclear. Germline values: CDR1 SGHTA, CDR2 FQGNSA. The CDR3 extends over 17 amino acids. Trimming took off 4 bases at V and 2 bases at J, with 15 bases between the two ends. CDR3 loop: CASSSRPEAPGANVLTF. In DNA form, the CDR3 reads TGTGCCAGCAGCTCCCGGCCTGAGGCACCTGGGGCCAACGTCCTGACTTTC.

This clone was detected a few times. The J gene is TRBJ2-5, the V gene TRBV5-4; 8 nucleotides agree with TRBD1. The CDR3 spans 14 residues. V shed 1 base and J 3 bases; nucleotides not matched to a gene: 2. Germline CDR1 reads SGHNT; CDR2 reads YYREEE (reference sequence). The CDR3 region is CASSLPGGKETQYF. CDR3 coding DNA: TGTGCCAGCAGCTTGCCAGGGGGCAAAGAGACCCAGTACTTC.

The DNA for the CDR3 is TGCGCCAGCAGCCGAGGACTTTCAGAAGCTTTCTTT. This gives the protein CASSRGLSEAFF. This chain connects TRBV4-3 to TRBJ1-1; D remains unclear. Germline V lookup: CDR1 LGHNA, CDR2 YSLEER. The CDR3 contains 12 residues. V dropped 4 bases and J dropped 8 bases, with 11 bases sitting between them.

The chain has TRBV4-1 and TRBJ2-1; maybe TRBD2 (6 bases). The CDR3 loop spans 15 amino acids. Germline CDR1 reads MGHRA; CDR2 reads YSYEKL. V was trimmed by 2 bases and J by 6 bases, leaving 14 bases between them. CDR3 in DNA: TGCGCCAGCAGCCAACCGGACTACCCAGCCAATGAGCAGTTCTTC. It specifies CASSQPDYPANEQFF.

In its sample, this clone was seen a few times. The chain uses TRBV29-1 and TRBJ2-3, with 9 bases lining up with TRBD1. Per the germline V gene, CDR1 is SQVTM and CDR2 is ANQGSEA. Trimming took 5 bases from V and 3 from J; bases not matched to a gene: 9. The CDR3 has 15 residues. The CDR3 loop is CSVRTPGQGTDTQYF. The CDR3 region has the DNA TGCAGCGTTCGCACTCCGGGACAGGGAACAGATACGCAGTATTTT.

A few counts support this clone. The chain's CDR3 is CASSFRGTVPGRRVGYTF. CDR3 in DNA: TGTGCCAGCAGCTTCAGAGGGACCGTCCCGGGCCGGAGGGTTGGCTACACCTTC. This rearrangement joins TRBV9 to TRBJ1-2; D is possibly TRBD1 (5 bases). This CDR3 has 18 amino acids. Trimming cost V 4 bases and J 7 bases, with 29 bases left between them. Germline V gives CDR1 SGDLS, CDR2 YYNGEE.

The rearrangement uses TRBV5-1 and TRBJ2-1, with D maybe TRBD2 (5 bases). With 3 bases removed from V and 7 bases from J, the gap between germline ends came to 8 bases. CDR3 length: 12 amino acids. Germline V lookup: CDR1 SGHRS, CDR2 YFSETQ. In nucleotides, the CDR3 is TGCGCCAGCAGCTCGGACTTAAATGAGCAGTTCTTC. Protein product: CASSSDLNEQFF. The full variable domain, rest sourced from reference TRBV5-1 and TRBJ2-1, is KAGVTQTPRYLIKTRGQQVTLSCSPISGHRSVSWYQQTPGQGLQFLFEYFSETQRNKGNFPGRFSGRQFSNSRSEMNVSTLELGDSALYLCASSSDLNEQFFGPGTRLTVL.

The V and J genes are TRBV5-1 and TRBJ1-1; no clear D. V was cut by 5 bases and J by 3 bases, with 11 bases left in between. Germline V CDR1 and CDR2: SGHRS, YFSETQ. This CDR3 has 13 amino acids. The CDR3 sequence: CASREAADTEAFF. CDR3 coding DNA: TGCGCCAGCAGGGAGGCTGCGGACACTGAAGCTTTCTTT.

This clone was recorded a few times. This chain joins TRBV7-9 and TRBJ2-2, with D possibly matching TRBD2 (6 bases). Per the germline V gene, CDR1 is SEHNR and CDR2 is FQNEAQ (reference sequence). V was clipped by 6 bases and J by 5 bases, with 22 bases between them. The CDR3 has 17 residues. CDR3 loop: CASRTPGTHEGTGELFF. The CDR3 DNA reads as TGTGCCAGCAGAACCCCCGGGACTCACGAGGGGACCGGGGAGCTGTTTTTT.

In its sample, this clone was seen a few times. The CDR3 protein is CASSVTRYNEQFF. CDR3 coding DNA: TGTGCCAGCAGTGTGACACGCTACAATGAGCAGTTCTTC. This chain uses TRBV2 with TRBJ2-1; D is uncertain. In germline, CDR1 is SNHLY, CDR2 FYNNEI. Trimming stripped 4 bases from V and 3 bases from J, with 7 bases between. This CDR3 spans 13 amino acids. The whole variable domain, remainder taken from reference TRBV2 and TRBJ2-1, is EPEVTQTPSHQVTQMGQEVILRCVPISNHLYFYWYRQILGQKVEFLVSFYNNEISEKSEIFDDQFSVERPDGSNFTLKIRSTKLEDSAMYFCASSVTRYNEQFFGPGTRLTVL.

This chain uses TRBV7-2 with TRBJ2-7, with 7 bases fitting TRBD1. CDR1 is SGHTA, CDR2 FQGNSA, per germline. The V segment lost 5 bases and the J segment 3 bases; nucleotides outside the gene matches: 4. The CDR3 spans 13 residues. CDR3 region: CASSHDRDYEQYF. The DNA of the CDR3 is TGTGCCAGCAGCCACGACAGGGACTACGAGCAGTACTTC.

The J gene is TRBJ1-5, the V gene TRBV28; possible D gene TRBD1, 5 bases. The V end was cut by 8 bases, the J end by 0 bases, with 14 bases between. CDR1 MDHEN and CDR2 SYDVKM come from the germline V gene. The CDR3 runs 15 residues. CDR3 region: CASEEGLYSNQPQHF. As DNA, the CDR3 is TGTGCCAGCGAAGAGGGACTCTATAGCAATCAGCCCCAGCATTTT.

The chain is built from TRBV15 and TRBJ1-1, with TRBD1 as a possible D gene (5 bases). The ends were cut back, 1 base at V and 1 base at J, with 13 bases in the middle. Germline V gene sequence: CDR1 LNHNV, CDR2 YYDKDF (reference sequence). The CDR3 runs 16 residues. In DNA form, the CDR3 reads TGTGCCACCAGCAGAGGGACGACAGCTACGAACACTGAAGCTTTCTTT. It encodes CATSRGTTATNTEAFF. Using reference TRBV15 and TRBJ1-1 for the parts outside the CDR3, the full variable domain is DAMVIQNPRYQVTQFGKPVTLSCSQTLNHNVMYWYQQKSSQAPKLLFHYYDKDFNNEADTPDNFQSRRPNTSFCFLDIRSPGLGDTAMYLCATSRGTTATNTEAFFGQGTRLTVV.

This clone was picked up a small number of times. CDR3 residues: CATSGGFGLNTEAFF. CDR3 DNA sequence: TGTGCCACCAGCGGGGGGTTCGGGTTGAACACTGAAGCTTTCTTT. This chain links TRBV15 with TRBJ1-1; the D gene is possibly TRBD1 (5 bases). V was cut by 5 bases and J by 0 bases, with 13 bases left in between. This CDR3 contains 15 residues. Germline V lookup: CDR1 LNHNV, CDR2 YYDKDF (reference sequence).

This clone was observed a few times. This sequence joins TRBV5-4 and TRBJ1-2; TRBD1 agrees at 8 bases. The CDR3 runs to 11 residues. J gave up 14 bases and V 4 bases, and 7 bases lay outside the gene matches. Germline CDR1 SGHNT, CDR2 YYREEE (reference sequence). The CDR3 DNA reads as TGTGCCAGCAGCCTAGGACAGGGCCAAACCTTC. Its protein is CASSLGQGQTF.

This clone was detected only a few times. This rearrangement joins TRBV4-2 to TRBJ2-2; the match to TRBD1 covers 7 bases. The CDR3 extends over 16 amino acids. Unmatched junction bases numbered 9, after V lost 1 base and J lost 7 bases. Germline V gene lookup returns CDR1 LGHNA and CDR2 YNFKEQ. The CDR3, as DNA: TGTGCCAGCAGCCAAGTCGTCGGGACAGCCGTCGGGGAGCTGTTTTTT. It is translated as CASSQVVGTAVGELFF.

This clone occurred a few times. V and J are TRBV28 and TRBJ2-7; 7 bases map to TRBD1. With 6 bases clipped from V and 6 bases from J, the junction kept 14 bases outside the gene matches. CDR3 length: 15 amino acids. Germline assignment: CDR1 MDHEN and CDR2 SYDVKM. The DNA for the CDR3 is TGTGCCAGCAGCCCACCCCAAGGACAGGCTCTCGAGCAGTACTTC. As protein: CASSPPQGQALEQYF. The full variable domain, rest sourced from reference TRBV28 and TRBJ2-7, is DVKVTQSSRYLVKRTGEKVFLECVQDMDHENMFWYRQDPGLGLRLIYFSYDVKMKEKGDIPEGYSVSREKKERFSLILESASTNQTSMYLCASSPPQGQALEQYFGPGTRLTVT.

The chain links TRBV7-9 to TRBJ1-2, with D unclear. The V gene lost 5 bases and the J gene lost 7 bases, with 26 bases spanning the gap. Germline CDR1 SEHNR, CDR2 FQNEAQ (reference sequence). This CDR3 is 17 amino acids long. CDR3 in amino acids: CASSLGVQERLLGGYTF. CDR3 nucleotide sequence: TGTGCCAGCAGCCTAGGAGTCCAGGAACGTCTTCTGGGTGGCTACACCTTC. The variable domain in full, completed from reference TRBV7-9 and TRBJ1-2, reads DTGVSQNPRHKITKRGQNVTFRCDPISEHNRLYWYRQTLGQGPEFLTYFQNEAQLEKSRLLSDRFSAERPKGSFSTLEIQRTEQGDSAMYLCASSLGVQERLLGGYTFGSGTRLTVV.

This clone has a handful of counts. The chain has TRBV5-1 and TRBJ1-6; 8 bases agree with TRBD1. In germline, CDR1 is SGHRS, CDR2 YFSETQ. The CDR3 spans 16 residues. Trimming removed 4 bases from V and 10 bases from J; junction bases left unmatched: 13. The CDR3 nucleotides are TGCGCCAGCAGCATAGGACAGGGAGAGGTGAGATCACCCCTCCACTTT. Translation gives CASSIGQGEVRSPLHF.

This rearrangement joins TRBV30 to TRBJ1-3; no clear D gene. Germline assignment: CDR1 GTSNPN and CDR2 SVGIG (reference sequence). The CDR3 is made up of 14 amino acids. The ends were cut back, 4 bases at V and 0 bases at J, with 10 bases in the middle. CDR3 in DNA: TGTGCCTGGATGACGGGATACTCTGGAAACACCATATATTTT. It codes for CAWMTGYSGNTIYF.

This clone appeared many times. This chain connects TRBV9 to TRBJ2-7; D gene uncertain. V was shortened by 1 base and J by 7 bases, with 15 bases between the two germline ends. Germline assignment: CDR1 SGDLS and CDR2 YYNGEE. CDR3 length equals 14 residues. The CDR3, as DNA: TGTGCCAGCAGCGTAATCAGTACAGATGGGGAGCAGTACTTC. Amino acid sequence: CASSVISTDGEQYF. Full variable domain (outside the CDR3, taken from reference TRBV9 and TRBJ2-7): DSGVTQTPKHLITATGQRVTLRCSPRSGDLSVYWYQQSLDQGLQFLIQYYNGEERAKGNILERFSAQQFPDLHSELNLSSLELGDSALYFCASSVISTDGEQYFGPGTRLTVT.

This clone was seen a few times. V usage is TRBV11-1 and J usage is TRBJ2-7; D remains unclear. The CDR3 covers 14 residues. Germline CDR1 is SGHAT and CDR2 is FQDESV (reference sequence). The ends were cut back, 5 bases at V and 0 bases at J, with 11 bases in the middle. CDR3 loop: CASSRDQVSYEQYF. Here the CDR3 DNA reads TGTGCCAGCAGCCGAGATCAGGTCTCCTACGAGCAGTACTTC.

This clone was seen repeatedly, ten times or more. The chain is built from TRBV4-2 and TRBJ2-3; 15 bases map to TRBD2. The germline V gene has CDR1 LGHNA and CDR2 YNFKEQ. V shed 2 bases and J 4 bases; nucleotides not matched to a gene: 1. The CDR3 has 16 amino acids. The CDR3 is CASSQRTSGRADTQYF. The CDR3 region has the DNA TGTGCCAGCAGCCAACGGACTAGCGGGAGGGCAGATACGCAGTATTTT.

This clone has only a few counts. This chain joins TRBV5-1 and TRBJ1-2; D not resolved. The CDR3 is made up of 12 amino acids. Per the germline V gene, CDR1 is SGHRS and CDR2 is YFSETQ. Trimming left V 4 bases short and J 8 bases short, with 12 bases between. The DNA of the CDR3 is TGCGCCAGCAGCCCTGAGGCGGGAGGCTACACCTTC. This encodes CASSPEAGGYTF.

There are a few counts of this clone. This sequence joins TRBV2 and TRBJ1-5, with unresolved D. Trimming took off 3 bases at V and 4 bases at J, with 7 bases between the two ends. Per germline, CDR1 SNHLY and CDR2 FYNNEI. CDR3 size: 13 residues. CDR3 bases: TGTGCCAGCAGTGACAGGTGGAATCAGCCCCAGCATTTT. Its translation: CASSDRWNQPQHF.

This clone was observed a handful of times. The chain has TRBV5-4 and TRBJ2-5; weak D call: TRBD1 (6 bases). This CDR3 is 15 amino acids long. Germline values: CDR1 SGHNT, CDR2 YYREEE (reference sequence). V was shortened by 1 base and J by 5 bases, with 15 bases between the two germline ends. CDR3 nucleotides: TGTGCCAGCAGCTTGAAACAGGGTCAGAGGGAGACCCAGTACTTC. Amino acids: CASSLKQGQRETQYF.

The chain recombines TRBV28 with TRBJ2-7; 8 bases are shared with TRBD1. CDR1 MDHEN and CDR2 SYDVKM come from the germline V gene. CDR3 length: 14 amino acids. With V trimmed by 2 bases and J by 5 bases, 5 bases remained unmatched. CDR3 protein: CASSLNGQGDEQYF. The CDR3 region has the DNA TGTGCCAGCAGTTTAAACGGACAGGGAGACGAGCAGTACTTC.